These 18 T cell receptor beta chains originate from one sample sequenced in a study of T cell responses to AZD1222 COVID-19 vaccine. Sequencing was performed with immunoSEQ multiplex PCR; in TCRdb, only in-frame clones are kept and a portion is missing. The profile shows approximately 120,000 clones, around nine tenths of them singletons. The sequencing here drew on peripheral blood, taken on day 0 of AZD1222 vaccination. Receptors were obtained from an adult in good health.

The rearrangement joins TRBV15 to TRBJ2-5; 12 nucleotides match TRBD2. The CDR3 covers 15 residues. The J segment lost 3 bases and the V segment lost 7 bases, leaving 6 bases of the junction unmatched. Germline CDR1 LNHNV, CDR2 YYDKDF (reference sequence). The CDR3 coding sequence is TGTGCCACCAACCGTAGGACTAGCGGGGAAGAGACCCAGTACTTC. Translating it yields CATNRRTSGEETQYF. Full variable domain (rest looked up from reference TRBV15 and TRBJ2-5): DAMVIQNPRYQVTQFGKPVTLSCSQTLNHNVMYWYQQKSSQAPKLLFHYYDKDFNNEADTPDNFQSRRPNTSFCFLDIRSPGLGDTAMYLCATNRRTSGEETQYFGPGTRLLVL.

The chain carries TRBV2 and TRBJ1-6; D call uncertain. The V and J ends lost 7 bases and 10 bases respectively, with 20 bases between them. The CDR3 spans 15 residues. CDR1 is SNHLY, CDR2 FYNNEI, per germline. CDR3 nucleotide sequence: TGTGCCAGCAAAGCAGGTTACAGAGATACCTCACCCCTCCACTTT. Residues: CASKAGYRDTSPLHF. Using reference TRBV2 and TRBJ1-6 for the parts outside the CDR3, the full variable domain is EPEVTQTPSHQVTQMGQEVILRCVPISNHLYFYWYRQILGQKVEFLVSFYNNEISEKSEIFDDQFSVERPDGSNFTLKIRSTKLEDSAMYFCASKAGYRDTSPLHFGNGTRLTVT.

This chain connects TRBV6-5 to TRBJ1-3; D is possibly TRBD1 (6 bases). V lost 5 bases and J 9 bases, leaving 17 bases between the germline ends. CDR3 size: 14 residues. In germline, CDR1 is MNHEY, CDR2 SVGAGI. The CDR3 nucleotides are TGTGCCAGCAGTAGGGGAATAGGGGGTCTCACCATATATTTT. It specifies CASSRGIGGLTIYF.

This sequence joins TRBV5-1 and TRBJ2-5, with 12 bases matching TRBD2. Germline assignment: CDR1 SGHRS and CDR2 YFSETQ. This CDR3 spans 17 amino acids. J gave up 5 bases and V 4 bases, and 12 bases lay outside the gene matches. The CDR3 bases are TGCGCCAGCAGCCCCACGCTAGCGGGGGGGCCAGGGGAGACCCAGTACTTC. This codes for CASSPTLAGGPGETQYF.

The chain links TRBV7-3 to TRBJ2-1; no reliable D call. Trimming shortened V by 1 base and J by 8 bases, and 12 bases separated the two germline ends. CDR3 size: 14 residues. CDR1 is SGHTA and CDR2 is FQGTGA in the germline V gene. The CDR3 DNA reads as TGTGCCAGCAGCTTAATGGCAGCCCAGGATGAGCAGTTCTTC. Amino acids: CASSLMAAQDEQFF.

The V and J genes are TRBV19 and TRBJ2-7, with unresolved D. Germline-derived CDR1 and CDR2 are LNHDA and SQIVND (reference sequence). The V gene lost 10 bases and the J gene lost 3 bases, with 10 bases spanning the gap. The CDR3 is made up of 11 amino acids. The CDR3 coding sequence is TGTGCCACCGCCGTAGGCTACGAGCAGTACTTC. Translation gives CATAVGYEQYF.

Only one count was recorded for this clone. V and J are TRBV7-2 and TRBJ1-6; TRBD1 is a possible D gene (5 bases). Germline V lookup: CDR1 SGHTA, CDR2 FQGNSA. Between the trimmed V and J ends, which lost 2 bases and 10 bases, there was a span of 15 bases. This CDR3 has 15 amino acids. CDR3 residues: CASSLIVQGGSPLHF. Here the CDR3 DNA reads TGTGCCAGCAGCTTAATTGTCCAGGGTGGATCACCCCTCCACTTT.

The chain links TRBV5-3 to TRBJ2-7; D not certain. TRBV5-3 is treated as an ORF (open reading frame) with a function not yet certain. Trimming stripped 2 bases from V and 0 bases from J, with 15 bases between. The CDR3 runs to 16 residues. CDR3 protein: CARSLDPTTGSYEQYF. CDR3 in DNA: TGTGCCAGAAGCTTAGACCCTACTACGGGCTCCTACGAGCAGTACTTC.

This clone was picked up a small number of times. CDR3 in amino acids: CASRRRGLQETQYF. The CDR3, as DNA: TGTGCCAGCAGGCGCAGGGGGCTCCAAGAGACCCAGTACTTC. This chain links TRBV5-6 with TRBJ2-5; 8 nucleotides line up with TRBD1. CDR3 length equals 14 residues. The trim removed 5 bases at V and 1 base at J, leaving 4 bases unmatched. Germline V gives CDR1 SGHDT, CDR2 YYEEEE.

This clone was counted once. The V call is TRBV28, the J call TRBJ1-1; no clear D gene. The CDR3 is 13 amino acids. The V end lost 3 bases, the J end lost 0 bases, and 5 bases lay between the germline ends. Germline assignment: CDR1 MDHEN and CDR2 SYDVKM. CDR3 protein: CASSFRVNTEAFF. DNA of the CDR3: TGTGCCAGCAGTTTCAGAGTGAACACTGAAGCTTTCTTT. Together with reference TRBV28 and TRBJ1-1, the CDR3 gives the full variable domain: DVKVTQSSRYLVKRTGEKVFLECVQDMDHENMFWYRQDPGLGLRLIYFSYDVKMKEKGDIPEGYSVSREKKERFSLILESASTNQTSMYLCASSFRVNTEAFFGQGTRLTVV.

In DNA, the CDR3 is TGCGCCAGCAGCCAAGATCACGGGACCGGCTACACCTTC. It yields the protein CASSQDHGTGYTF. The chain uses TRBV4-3 and TRBJ1-2, with a tentative D call TRBD1 (5 bases). CDR1 and CDR2 from the germline V gene are LGHNA and YSLEER. This CDR3 is built from 13 residues. Trimming removed 0 bases from V and 8 bases from J, with 10 bases in between.

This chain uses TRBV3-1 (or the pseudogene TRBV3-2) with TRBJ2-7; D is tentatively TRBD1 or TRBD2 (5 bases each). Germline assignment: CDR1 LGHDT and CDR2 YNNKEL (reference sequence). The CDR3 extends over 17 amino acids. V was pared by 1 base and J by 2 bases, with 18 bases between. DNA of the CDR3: TGTGCCAGCAGCCAAGCCAATCAGGGACGGGGCGCCTACGAGCAGTACTTC. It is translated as CASSQANQGRGAYEQYF.

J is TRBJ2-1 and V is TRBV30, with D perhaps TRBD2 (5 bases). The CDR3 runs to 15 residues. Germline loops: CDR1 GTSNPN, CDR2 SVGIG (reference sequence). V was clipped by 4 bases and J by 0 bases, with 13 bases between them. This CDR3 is CAWTGDPYSYNEQFF. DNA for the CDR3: TGTGCCTGGACCGGGGATCCCTACTCCTACAATGAGCAGTTCTTC. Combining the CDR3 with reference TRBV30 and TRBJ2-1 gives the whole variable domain SQTIHQWPATLVQPVGSPLSLECTVEGTSNPNLYWYRQAAGRGLQLLFYSVGIGQISSEVPQNLSASRPQDRQFILSSKKLLLSDSGFYLCAWTGDPYSYNEQFFGPGTRLTVL.

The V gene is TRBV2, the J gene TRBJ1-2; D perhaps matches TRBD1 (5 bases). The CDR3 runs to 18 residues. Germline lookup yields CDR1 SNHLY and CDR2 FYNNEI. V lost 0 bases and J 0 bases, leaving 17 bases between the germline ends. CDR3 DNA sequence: TGTGCCAGCAGTGAAGCGGGCTGGGGCGGAGCTGCTAACTATGGCTACACCTTC. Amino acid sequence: CASSEAGWGGAANYGYTF.

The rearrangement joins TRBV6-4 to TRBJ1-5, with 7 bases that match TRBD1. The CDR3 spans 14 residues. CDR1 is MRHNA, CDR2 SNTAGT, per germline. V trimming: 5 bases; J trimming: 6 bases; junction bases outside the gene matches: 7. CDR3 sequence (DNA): TGTGCCAGCAGTAAGGAGGGGGCTAGTCAGCCCCAGCATTTT. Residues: CASSKEGASQPQHF.

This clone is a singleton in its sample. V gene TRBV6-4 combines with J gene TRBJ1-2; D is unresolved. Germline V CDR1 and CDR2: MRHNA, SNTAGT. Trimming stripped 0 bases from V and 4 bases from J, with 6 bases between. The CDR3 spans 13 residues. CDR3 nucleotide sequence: TGTGCCAGCAGTGACTCAGGGAGCTATGGCTACACCTTC. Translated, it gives CASSDSGSYGYTF.

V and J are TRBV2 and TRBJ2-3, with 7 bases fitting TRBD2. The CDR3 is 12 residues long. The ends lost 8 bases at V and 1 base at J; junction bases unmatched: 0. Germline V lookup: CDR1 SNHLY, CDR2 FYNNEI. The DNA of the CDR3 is TGTGCCAGCGGGGGGGGCACAGATACGCAGTATTTT. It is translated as CASGGGTDTQYF.

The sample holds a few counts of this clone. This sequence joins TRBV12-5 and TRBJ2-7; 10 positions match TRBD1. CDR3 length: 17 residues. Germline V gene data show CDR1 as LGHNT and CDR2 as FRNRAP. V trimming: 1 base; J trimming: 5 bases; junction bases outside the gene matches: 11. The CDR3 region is CASGLEGQGLILHEQYF. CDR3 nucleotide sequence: TGTGCTAGTGGTTTGGAGGGACAGGGGCTAATTCTACACGAGCAGTACTTC.